This TCR beta chain was recorded in a study of blood T cell repertoires in COVID-19. Study-level information: Sources were T cells, B-cell-depleted T cells, or PBMCs; the material itself was cDNA or gDNA.

Germline V gene sequence: CDR1 SGHRS, CDR2 YFSETQ. This CDR3 is built from 13 residues. The V end lost 4 bases, the J end lost 9 bases, and 14 bases lay between the germline ends. Authors' analysis steps: Estimation of nucleated cell counts relied on the amplification of reference gene primers. Sequenced by immunoSEQ multiplex PCR; TCRdb stores in-frame clones only, minus some. The V and J calls and clone size were taken over from that table, and D and trimming were inferred from the DNA. Of some 300,000 clones in the sample, around 90% were seen once. Either two negative PCRs, clearance, or symptom resolution qualified Cohort 3 donors as recovered.

This clonotype originated in a woman between 35 and 50 years old who had recovered from COVID-19. The sample taken for sequencing was PBMCs or T cells enriched from blood (not recorded which). This chain connects TRBV5-1 to TRBJ2-1; weak D call: TRBD1 (6 bases). In nucleotides, the CDR3 is TGCGCCAGCAGCCCTGACAGGCTCATTGAGCAGTTCTTC. It yields the protein CASSPDRLIEQFF. Full variable domain (rest looked up from reference TRBV5-1 and TRBJ2-1): KAGVTQTPRYLIKTRGQQVTLSCSPISGHRSVSWYQQTPGQGLQFLFEYFSETQRNKGNFPGRFSGRQFSNSRSEMNVSTLELGDSALYLCASSPDRLIEQFFGPGTRLTVL.